Below, 18 T cell receptor beta chains from the same sample are listed, as sequenced in a study of T cells in Graves' hyperthyroidism and ophthalmopathy (dated by TCRdb to about 2019). Library method: multiplex PCR. The sequencer was an Illumina HiSeq 2000. The TCR beta CDR3 regions were amplified from the RNA transcripts. For the first round of RT-PCR on the TCR CDR3, the HTBI primer set was used together with the Qiagen OneStep RT-PCR kit. TCRdb trimmed public reads at Q25 via fastp, called clones via MiXCR and kept in-frame beta chains. Every entry covers one CDR3 protein and lists the most common genes and DNA from its rows. The sample table shows 480,000 or so distinct CDR3 sequences, and approximately 49% are seen once. The ten largest account for about two fifths of the sample. Sequenced material: peripheral blood or thyroid tissue (not recorded which). These receptors all come from an adult woman with Graves' disease, either hyperthyroidism or ophthalmopathy (not recorded which).

In its sample, this clonotype was seen a few times. J is TRBJ2-1 and V is TRBV20-1, with 8 bases aligning to TRBD1. With 7 bases clipped from V and 6 bases from J, the junction kept 8 bases outside the gene matches. CDR1 is DFQATT and CDR2 is SNEGSKA in the germline V gene (reference sequence). The CDR3 is 13 residues long. This CDR3 reads CSVRGQDGNEQFF. The CDR3 region has the DNA TGCAGTGTAAGGGGACAGGACGGCAATGAGCAGTTCTTC.

This clonotype was counted a few times. V gene TRBV10-3 combines with J gene TRBJ2-7; D remains ambiguous. CDR3 length: 14 amino acids. Germline V CDR1 and CDR2: ENHRY, SYGVKD. V was shortened by 3 bases and J by 6 bases, with 15 bases between the two germline ends. The CDR3 coding sequence is TGTGCCATCAGTGAATATTCTTCGTCGAGCGAGCAGTACTTC. Amino acids: CAISEYSSSSEQYF.

This clonotype was seen many times. Relative to the germline gene, one junction end is altered; a read error may explain this. This chain connects TRBV10-3 to TRBJ1-4; 8 nucleotides agree with TRBD1. The CDR3 has 12 amino acids. Germline lookup yields CDR1 ENHRY and CDR2 SYGVKD. As DNA, the CDR3 is TGTGCCATCAGTGAGGGGACAGGAAAAATGATTTTT. Amino acid sequence: CAISEGTGKMIF.

Worth noting for this clonotype: One junction end disagrees with the germline gene, perhaps due to a read error. The chain has TRBV14 and TRBJ1-1; tentatively, D is TRBD1 (6 bases). Germline CDR1 is SGHDN and CDR2 is FVKESK. This CDR3 is 15 amino acids long. CDR3 bases: TGCGCCAGCAGCCTGGGGGCCAGGAGGGGCACTGAAGCTTTCTTT. Translating it yields CASSLGARRGTEAFF.

This chain uses TRBV25-1 with TRBJ1-3; D not certain. V gave up 10 bases and J gave up 0 bases, with 19 bases separating them. Germline loops: CDR1 MGHDK, CDR2 SYGVNS. The CDR3 consists of 16 residues. Written as DNA, the CDR3 is TGTGCCATCCCTCCCCAAGGTCGACCCTCTGGAAACACCATATATTTT. Residues: CAIPPQGRPSGNTIYF. The full variable domain, completed using reference TRBV25-1 and TRBJ1-3, is EADIYQTPRYLVIGTGKKITLECSQTMGHDKMYWYQQDPGMELHLIHYSYGVNSTEKGDLSSESTVSRIRTEHFPLTLESARPSHTSQYLCAIPPQGRPSGNTIYFGEGSWLTVV.

A few counts support this clonotype. The gene calls are TRBV7-9 and TRBJ1-2; 8 bases are a match to TRBD1. This CDR3 region has 15 residues. From germline, CDR1 is SEHNR and CDR2 FQNEAQ (reference sequence). The V and J ends lost 8 bases and 0 bases, in that order; junction bases with no gene match: 8. The CDR3 DNA is TGTGCCAGCGGGTCAGGGGGCGGCACTAACTATGGCTACACCTTC. It yields the protein CASGSGGGTNYGYTF.

The chain is built from TRBV19 and TRBJ1-2; TRBD1 matches at 7 bases. The J segment lost 4 bases and the V segment lost 4 bases, leaving 6 bases of the junction unmatched. This CDR3 spans 14 amino acids. The germline V gene has CDR1 LNHDA and CDR2 SQIVND (reference sequence). This CDR3 is CASSTQDRPYGYTF. The CDR3 DNA reads as TGTGCCAGTAGTACCCAGGACAGGCCCTATGGCTACACCTTC.

In its sample, this clonotype was seen many times. The chain links TRBV11-2 to TRBJ2-7; D gene uncertain. CDR1 SGHAT and CDR2 FQNNGV come from the germline V gene. V lost 5 bases to trimming and J lost 2 bases, with 13 bases between them. This CDR3 is 14 amino acids long. The CDR3 is CASSPLAGAYEQYF. The CDR3 DNA reads TGTGCCAGCAGCCCCCTGGCAGGCGCCTACGAGCAGTACTTC.

V gene TRBV19 combines with J gene TRBJ2-5, with a weak D call TRBD2 (6 bases). This CDR3 has 18 amino acids. The V and J ends lost 3 bases and 1 base respectively, with 21 bases between them. The germline CDR1 and CDR2 sequences are LNHDA and SQIVND (reference sequence). The CDR3 nucleotides are TGTGCCAGTAGTATGGAGGGGTACACTGAAGCTTTCCAAGAGACCCAGTACTTC. It encodes CASSMEGYTEAFQETQYF.

This clonotype was observed many times. The CDR3 DNA is TGTGCCAGCAGTGAAAACAGGGGTCCGAACACTGAAGCTTTCTTT. It yields the protein CASSENRGPNTEAFF. The genes are TRBV12-3 or TRBV12-4 and TRBJ1-1; 7 nucleotides align to TRBD1. This CDR3 has 15 amino acids. The V and J ends lost 5 bases and 1 base, in that order; junction bases with no gene match: 7.

In this sample, this clonotype turned up once. Here the CDR3 reads CSVGGFGAGDTQYF. CDR3 DNA: TGCAGCGTGGGCGGTTTTGGGGCCGGAGATACGCAGTATTTT. This chain links TRBV29-1 with TRBJ2-3, with D possibly matching TRBD1 (5 bases). Germline CDR1 is SQVTM and CDR2 is ANQGSEA. The CDR3 runs to 14 residues. V was cut by 6 bases and J by 5 bases, with 18 bases left in between.

The chain employs TRBV7-2 and TRBJ2-2, with a tentative D call TRBD2 (7 bases). Trimming took 6 bases from V and 4 from J, leaving 21 bases between them. The germline gives CDR1 SGHTA, CDR2 FQGNSA. The CDR3 runs to 17 residues. The CDR3 sequence is CASSYTMWGGVTGELFF. CDR3 DNA sequence: TGTGCCAGCAGTTACACCATGTGGGGGGGCGTCACCGGGGAGCTGTTTTTT.

At least ten counts were recorded for this clonotype. This chain uses TRBV19 with TRBJ2-2; possibly TRBD2 for D (5 bases). Germline CDR1 and CDR2: LNHDA and SQIVND (reference sequence). The CDR3 length is 15 residues. Trimming cost V 6 bases and J 3 bases, with 14 bases left between them. The CDR3 coding sequence is TGTGCCAGTAGCCCCAGCGGTGGGTACACCGGGGAGCTGTTTTTT. This sequence encodes CASSPSGGYTGELFF.

CDR3 nucleotide sequence: TGCGCCAGCAGCGTGGGACTAGCCTACGAGCAGTACTTC. Encoded protein: CASSVGLAYEQYF. The chain joins TRBV5-1 to TRBJ2-7; 8 bases are shared with TRBD2. Germline loops: CDR1 SGHRS, CDR2 YFSETQ. This CDR3 comprises 13 residues. The V and J ends lost 4 bases and 2 bases, in that order; junction bases with no gene match: 2.

This clonotype was observed a handful of times. CDR3 sequence: CASNSGTTNSYEQYF. As DNA, the CDR3 is TGTGCCAGCAATTCCGGGACTACCAACTCCTACGAGCAGTACTTC. The chain links TRBV6-5 to TRBJ2-7, with 7 bases matching TRBD2. The germline gives CDR1 MNHEY, CDR2 SVGAGI. The CDR3 covers 15 residues. The junction had 9 bases not matched to a gene; V was cut back by 7 bases and J by 0 bases.

This clonotype appeared many times. This chain uses TRBV6-5 with TRBJ1-2; 8 bases line up with TRBD1. From germline, CDR1 is MNHEY and CDR2 SVGAGI. V was clipped by 5 bases and J by 5 bases; unmatched bases: 7. This CDR3 has 14 residues. CDR3 amino acids: CASSLTGELYGYTF. The CDR3 coding sequence is TGTGCCAGCAGTCTGACAGGGGAATTATATGGCTACACCTTC.

This sequence joins TRBV30 and TRBJ2-5; the D is unclear. V gave up 0 bases and J gave up 7 bases, with 6 bases separating them. The germline V gene encodes CDR1 GTSNPN and CDR2 SVGIG (reference sequence). The CDR3 extends over 11 amino acids. CDR3 in amino acids: CAWSVGATQYF. Written as DNA, the CDR3 is TGTGCCTGGAGTGTAGGAGCGACCCAGTACTTC.

Ten or more counts support this clonotype. The chain couples TRBV29-1 to TRBJ2-2; possibly TRBD1 for D (6 bases). V lost 3 bases to trimming and J lost 5 bases, with 10 bases between them. The germline V gene encodes CDR1 SQVTM and CDR2 ANQGSEA. The CDR3 runs 13 residues. CDR3: CSVDTGRTGELFF. For the CDR3, the DNA is TGCAGCGTTGACACAGGGCGAACCGGGGAGCTGTTTTTT.